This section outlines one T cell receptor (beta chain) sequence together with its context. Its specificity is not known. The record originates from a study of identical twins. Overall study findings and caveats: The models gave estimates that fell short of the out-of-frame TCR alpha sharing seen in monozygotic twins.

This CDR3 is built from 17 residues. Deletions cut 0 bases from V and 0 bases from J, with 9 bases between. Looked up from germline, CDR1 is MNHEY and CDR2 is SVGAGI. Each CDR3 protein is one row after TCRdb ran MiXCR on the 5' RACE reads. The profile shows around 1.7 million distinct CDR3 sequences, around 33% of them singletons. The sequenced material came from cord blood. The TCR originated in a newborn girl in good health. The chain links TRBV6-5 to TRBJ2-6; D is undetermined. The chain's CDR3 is CASSYSRTISGANVLTF. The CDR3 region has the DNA TGTGCCAGCAGTTACTCGCGGACCATCTCTGGGGCCAACGTCCTGACTTTC.